These 24 T cell receptor beta chains came from one sample sequenced in a study of blood T cell repertoires in COVID-19. Repertoires were generated with immunoSEQ multiplex PCR, while TCRdb's copy carries only in-frame clones and drops some. The profile covers a few hundred thousand clones, with roughly 89% appearing a single time and 2% to 2.5% taken by the ten largest. Sequences were obtained from peripheral blood. These TCRs come from a young man who had recovered from COVID-19.

The chain uses TRBV6-5 and TRBJ2-2; maybe TRBD2 (7 bases). Trimming shortened V by 8 bases and J by 0 bases, and 13 bases separated the two germline ends. Germline V lookup: CDR1 MNHEY, CDR2 SVGAGI. The CDR3 is made up of 15 amino acids. The chain's CDR3 is CASLRGGANTGELFF. The DNA of the CDR3 is TGTGCCAGCCTCCGAGGGGGGGCGAACACCGGGGAGCTGTTTTTT.

The chain joins TRBV6-5 to TRBJ1-1; D unclear. The V gene lost 6 bases and the J gene lost 1 base, with 12 bases spanning the gap. CDR3 length equals 14 residues. Germline-derived CDR1 and CDR2 are MNHEY and SVGAGI. CDR3 nucleotide sequence: TGTGCCAGCAGGCTACAGCCACAGAACACTGAAGCTTTCTTT. Translation: CASRLQPQNTEAFF.

The gene calls are TRBV9 and TRBJ2-2, with D hard to call. This CDR3 spans 14 amino acids. Trimming cost V 0 bases and J 5 bases, with 8 bases left between them. Germline lookup yields CDR1 SGDLS and CDR2 YYNGEE. The CDR3 nucleotides are TGTGCCAGCAGCGTAGACACACTAACCGGGGAGCTGTTTTTT. Its translation is CASSVDTLTGELFF.

The chain joins TRBV10-3 to TRBJ2-3; 13 bases match TRBD2. The germline V gene encodes CDR1 ENHRY and CDR2 SYGVKD. Trimming removed 5 bases from V and 6 bases from J; junction bases left unmatched: 8. The CDR3 sequence is 16 residues long. This CDR3 reads CAISTTSGGATDTQYF. The CDR3 DNA sequence: TGTGCCATCAGTACAACTAGCGGGGGGGCCACCGATACGCAGTATTTT.

The chain has TRBV3-1 (or the pseudogene TRBV3-2) and TRBJ2-3, with TRBD2 matching 11 bases. The germline CDR1 and CDR2 sequences are LGHDT and YNNKEL (reference sequence). The V and J ends lost 0 bases and 8 bases, in that order; junction bases with no gene match: 4. This CDR3 spans 15 amino acids. CDR3 residues: CASSQDSGGAGTQYF. The CDR3 DNA reads as TGTGCCAGCAGCCAAGATAGCGGGGGGGCTGGTACGCAGTATTTT.

The J gene is TRBJ2-7, the V gene TRBV9; 10 nucleotides line up with TRBD1. The CDR3 spans 15 residues. Germline-derived CDR1 and CDR2 are SGDLS and YYNGEE. With 4 bases clipped from V and 6 bases from J, the junction kept 10 bases outside the gene matches. The CDR3 protein is CASSPQGQGLGEQYF. The CDR3 bases are TGTGCCAGCAGCCCCCAGGGACAGGGGCTTGGCGAGCAGTACTTC.

Here the CDR3 reads CASSLGYQASTDTQYF. The CDR3 DNA reads TGTGCCAGCAGCTTGGGTTATCAGGCTAGCACAGATACGCAGTATTTT. The chain carries TRBV5-6 and TRBJ2-3; D is unclear. This CDR3 has 16 residues. The V end was cut by 0 bases, the J end by 0 bases, with 11 bases between. Per the germline V gene, CDR1 is SGHDT and CDR2 is YYEEEE.

This clone was seen only a few times. The rearrangement uses TRBV6-5 and TRBJ2-5; tentatively, D is TRBD2 (6 bases). The CDR3 contains 16 residues. CDR1 and CDR2 (germline): MNHEY, SVGAGI. The V gene lost 0 bases and the J gene lost 5 bases, with 16 bases spanning the gap. CDR3 protein: CASSYSTIRGYETQYF. In DNA, the CDR3 is TGTGCCAGCAGTTACTCAACGATTCGGGGGTATGAGACCCAGTACTTC.

The rearrangement uses TRBV6-5 and TRBJ2-7; 10 nucleotides agree with TRBD2. Per germline, CDR1 MNHEY and CDR2 SVGAGI. V was pared by 0 bases and J by 3 bases, with 5 bases of the junction left unmatched. The CDR3 is 16 residues long. The CDR3 DNA is TGTGCCAGCAGTTACTCGAAAGCGGGGGGGGTCTACGAGCAGTACTTC. Translated: CASSYSKAGGVYEQYF.

The genes are TRBV19 and TRBJ1-1, with 7 bases lining up with TRBD1. The CDR3 contains 14 residues. The germline CDR1 and CDR2 sequences are LNHDA and SQIVND (reference sequence). The junction had 6 bases not matched to a gene; V was cut back by 3 bases and J by 5 bases. CDR3 nucleotide sequence: TGTGCCAGTAGTATTGGCAGGGGGACGACTGAAGCTTTCTTT. Translation gives CASSIGRGTTEAFF. Full variable domain (outside the CDR3, taken from reference TRBV19 and TRBJ1-1): DGGITQSPKYLFRKEGQNVTLSCEQNLNHDAMYWYRQDPGQGLRLIYYSQIVNDFQKGDIAEGYSVSREKKESFPLTVTSAQKNPTAFYLCASSIGRGTTEAFFGQGTRLTVV.

The chain is built from TRBV5-8 and TRBJ1-1; maybe TRBD1 (6 bases). Trimming took 6 bases from V and 5 from J, leaving 23 bases between them. The germline V gene has CDR1 SGHTS and CDR2 YDEGEE. The CDR3 runs 16 residues. In DNA, the CDR3 is TGTGCCAGCACCCCCTGGGACATTTCCGAAGGAACTGAAGCTTTCTTT. Amino acid sequence: CASTPWDISEGTEAFF.

The chain carries TRBV13 and TRBJ2-7, with D hard to call. The germline V and J ends were trimmed by 4 bases and 7 bases, with 8 bases remaining between them. Germline CDR1 is PRHDT and CDR2 is FYEKMQ (reference sequence). The CDR3 consists of 11 residues. The CDR3 DNA is TGTGCCAGCAGCTCCTCTACGGAGCAGTACTTC. Translated: CASSSSTEQYF.

This clone has a single count. This chain joins TRBV5-1 and TRBJ2-2, with 9 bases matching TRBD1. With V trimmed by 0 bases and J by 6 bases, 0 bases remained unmatched. This CDR3 spans 14 amino acids. CDR1 is SGHRS, CDR2 YFSETQ, per germline. The CDR3 nucleotides are TGCGCCAGCAGCTTGGGGGACAGGGCCGGGGAGCTGTTTTTT. This translates into CASSLGDRAGELFF. The variable domain in full, with the rest retrieved from reference TRBV5-1 and TRBJ2-2, is KAGVTQTPRYLIKTRGQQVTLSCSPISGHRSVSWYQQTPGQGLQFLFEYFSETQRNKGNFPGRFSGRQFSNSRSEMNVSTLELGDSALYLCASSLGDRAGELFFGEGSRLTVL.

The V and J genes are TRBV19 and TRBJ1-1; 7 bases match TRBD1. Germline CDR1 and CDR2: LNHDA and SQIVND (reference sequence). V was clipped by 9 bases and J by 6 bases; unmatched bases: 10. CDR3 length: 13 residues. CDR3 in amino acids: CASETGFRAEAFF. CDR3 bases: TGTGCCAGCGAGACAGGGTTTCGCGCTGAAGCTTTCTTT.

V gene TRBV6-5 combines with J gene TRBJ2-7; D unresolved. Germline V gene lookup returns CDR1 MNHEY and CDR2 SVGAGI. Trimming left V 5 bases short and J 2 bases short, with 10 bases between. The CDR3 runs 13 residues. CDR3 coding DNA: TGTGCCAGCAGTCCGAGCATTGCCTACGAGCAGTACTTC. As protein: CASSPSIAYEQYF.

The CDR3 region has the DNA TGCGCCAGCAGCCTACGGACAGGGAGAGGGGCTGAAGCTTTCTTT. Protein product: CASSLRTGRGAEAFF. This chain joins TRBV5-1 and TRBJ1-1; 8 bases align to TRBD1. CDR1 is SGHRS, CDR2 YFSETQ, per germline. Unmatched junction bases numbered 11, after V lost 4 bases and J lost 6 bases. CDR3 size: 15 residues. The full variable domain, completed using reference TRBV5-1 and TRBJ1-1, is KAGVTQTPRYLIKTRGQQVTLSCSPISGHRSVSWYQQTPGQGLQFLFEYFSETQRNKGNFPGRFSGRQFSNSRSEMNVSTLELGDSALYLCASSLRTGRGAEAFFGQGTRLTVV.

V gene TRBV7-6 combines with J gene TRBJ2-1; unclear D gene. CDR3 size: 15 residues. Germline V gene data show CDR1 as SGHVS and CDR2 as FNYEAQ. Trimming removed 4 bases from V and 0 bases from J, with 10 bases in between. The CDR3 DNA reads as TGTGCCAGCAGCTCCCCCCTTAGCTCCTACAATGAGCAGTTCTTC. It translates to CASSSPLSSYNEQFF.

V and J are TRBV2 and TRBJ1-1, with D possibly matching TRBD1 (5 bases). CDR1 is SNHLY and CDR2 is FYNNEI in the germline V gene. The CDR3 totals 12 residues. Trimming removed 7 bases at V and 11 bases at J, with 17 bases between. CDR3 loop: CASTDKLDSAFF. CDR3 in DNA: TGTGCCAGCACGGACAAACTTGATTCGGCTTTCTTT.

This chain joins TRBV6-5 and TRBJ1-5; the D is unclear. V was clipped by 4 bases and J by 2 bases, with 9 bases between them. The CDR3 extends over 14 amino acids. Germline V lookup: CDR1 MNHEY, CDR2 SVGAGI. CDR3 protein: CASSFSNGNQPQHF. CDR3 coding DNA: TGTGCCAGCAGTTTTTCCAATGGCAATCAGCCCCAGCATTTT.

V is TRBV24-1 and J is TRBJ2-5, with 12 bases identical to TRBD2. The trim removed 2 bases at V and 3 bases at J, leaving 0 bases unmatched. The CDR3 totals 15 residues. Germline-derived CDR1 and CDR2 are KGHDR and SFDVKD. The CDR3 spells CATSDWTSGEETQYF. For the CDR3, the DNA is TGTGCCACCAGTGATTGGACTAGCGGGGAAGAGACCCAGTACTTC.

CDR3 region: CASSLGQREINEQFF. In nucleotides, the CDR3 is TGTGCCAGCAGCTTAGGACAGCGGGAGATCAATGAGCAGTTCTTC. The chain recombines TRBV7-9 with TRBJ2-1; TRBD2 matches at 8 bases. CDR1 SEHNR and CDR2 FQNEAQ come from the germline V gene (reference sequence). The CDR3 is 15 residues long. Trimming at V came to 1 base and at J to 6 bases, leaving 5 bases not matched to a gene.

The rearrangement joins TRBV6-1 to TRBJ2-3; TRBD1 matches at 10 bases. V shed 4 bases and J 0 bases; nucleotides not matched to a gene: 13. Per germline, CDR1 MNHNS and CDR2 SASEGT. The CDR3 runs 19 residues. The chain's CDR3 is CASSAEPGQGTGSTDTQYF. Written as DNA, the CDR3 is TGTGCCAGCAGTGCCGAGCCGGGACAGGGGACAGGCAGCACAGATACGCAGTATTTT.

Concerning this clone itself: The same CDR3 can be traced to other DNA sequences in this sample. The chain joins TRBV3-1 (or the pseudogene TRBV3-2) to TRBJ1-6; D is possibly TRBD1 (5 bases). Trimming removed 3 bases at V and 8 bases at J, with 8 bases between. The CDR3 is 13 residues long. Looked up from germline, CDR1 is LGHDT and CDR2 is YNNKEL (reference sequence). DNA for the CDR3: TGTGCCAGCAGCCAGTCGGGGGATTCACCCCTCCACTTT. Amino acids: CASSQSGDSPLHF.

The chain recombines TRBV11-2 with TRBJ1-4, with a weak D call TRBD1 (5 bases). CDR3 size: 15 residues. Trimming shortened V by 1 base and J by 7 bases, and 13 bases separated the two germline ends. The V gene's germline CDR1 is SGHAT and CDR2 FQNNGV. The CDR3 DNA sequence: TGTGCCAGCAGCTTAGCCCCAGCAGGGCGTGAAAAACTGTTTTTT. Translated, it gives CASSLAPAGREKLFF.